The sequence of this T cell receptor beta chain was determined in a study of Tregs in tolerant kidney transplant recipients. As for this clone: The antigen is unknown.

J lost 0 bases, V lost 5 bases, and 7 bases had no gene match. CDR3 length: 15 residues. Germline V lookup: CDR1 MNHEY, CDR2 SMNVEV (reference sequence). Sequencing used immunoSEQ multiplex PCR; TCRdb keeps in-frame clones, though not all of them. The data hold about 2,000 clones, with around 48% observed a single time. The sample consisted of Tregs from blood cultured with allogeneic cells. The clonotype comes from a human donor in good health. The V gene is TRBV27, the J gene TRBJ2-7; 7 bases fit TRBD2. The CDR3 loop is CASSRAGLSSYEQYF. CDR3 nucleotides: TGTGCCAGCAGTAGAGCGGGGTTGAGCTCCTACGAGCAGTACTTC.